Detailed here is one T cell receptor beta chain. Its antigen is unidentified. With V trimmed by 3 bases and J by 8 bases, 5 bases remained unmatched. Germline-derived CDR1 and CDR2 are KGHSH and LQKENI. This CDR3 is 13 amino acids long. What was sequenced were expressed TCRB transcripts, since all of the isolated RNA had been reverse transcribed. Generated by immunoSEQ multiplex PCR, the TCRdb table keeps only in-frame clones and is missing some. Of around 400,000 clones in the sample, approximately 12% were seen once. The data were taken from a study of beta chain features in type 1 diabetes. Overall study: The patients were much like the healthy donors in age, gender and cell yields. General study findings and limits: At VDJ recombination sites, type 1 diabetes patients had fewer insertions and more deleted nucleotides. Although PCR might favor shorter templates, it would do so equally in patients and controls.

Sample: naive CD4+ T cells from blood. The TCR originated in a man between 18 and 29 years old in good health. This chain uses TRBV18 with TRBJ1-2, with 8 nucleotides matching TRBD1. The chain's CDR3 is CASSPDRDWGYTF. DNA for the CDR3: TGTGCCAGCTCACCGGACAGGGACTGGGGCTACACCTTC.